What follows is one T cell receptor beta chain and its context. The antigen remains unidentified. Trimming removed 0 bases from V and 8 bases from J, with 15 bases in between. CDR3 size: 15 residues. CDR1 is SGHRS, CDR2 YFSETQ, per germline. The data stem from a study of T cells in Graves' hyperthyroidism and ophthalmopathy. RNA transcripts served as the template for amplifying TCR beta CDR3 regions. Researchers ran a first-round RT-PCR on the TCR CDR3 using the HTBI primer set. TCRdb processed the multiplex PCR reads anew with MiXCR; each CDR3 protein has one entry. The table records around 480,000 distinct CDR3 sequences, around 15% of them present only once. Study-wide results and caveats: Blood held most thyroid clonotypes expanded above 0.001 frequency.

Aged 18 to 65, the patients had hyperthyroidism that was newly diagnosed and had lasted under 2 months. Patients were excluded for uncontrolled infection, other autoimmune disease, pregnancy or lactation. The diagnoses drew upon clinical symptoms, serum thyroxine and TRAb, thyroid ultrasound and orbital computed tomography. V gene TRBV5-1 combines with J gene TRBJ2-1, with D possibly matching TRBD2 (6 bases). Sequenced input: blood. This clonotype was obtained from a young woman with Graves' hyperthyroidism. CDR3 in amino acids: CASSLVRTTADEQFF. Here the CDR3 DNA reads TGCGCCAGCAGCTTGGTCCGGACTACCGCCGATGAGCAGTTCTTC.